What follows describes a single T cell receptor beta chain. Its antigen is as yet unknown. The CDR3 runs to 13 residues. V lost 1 base to trimming and J lost 4 bases, with 9 bases between them. Germline CDR1 SGHRS, CDR2 YFSETQ. This entry comes from a study of Tregs in tolerant kidney transplant recipients. General study points: Biological reproducibility was not directly addressed, but technical replication error appeared minimal.

The nonmyeloablative bone marrow transplants came from related graft donors, with transient mixed chimerism. The repertoire was sequenced with immunoSEQ multiplex PCR; TCRdb's copy has only in-frame clones and lacks some. The sample records 75,000 to 100,000 clones, 93% being singletons. Material: CD4+ T cells from blood (PBMCs), obtained 12 months after the transplant. This chain uses TRBV5-1 with TRBJ2-7, with a tentative D call TRBD2 (5 bases). The sequence came from a human patient who received a combined kidney and bone marrow transplant. The T cells may partly be graft donor cells. CDR3 residues: CASSLRTSYEQYF. The CDR3 nucleotides are TGCGCCAGCAGCTTGAGGACTTCATACGAGCAGTACTTC.